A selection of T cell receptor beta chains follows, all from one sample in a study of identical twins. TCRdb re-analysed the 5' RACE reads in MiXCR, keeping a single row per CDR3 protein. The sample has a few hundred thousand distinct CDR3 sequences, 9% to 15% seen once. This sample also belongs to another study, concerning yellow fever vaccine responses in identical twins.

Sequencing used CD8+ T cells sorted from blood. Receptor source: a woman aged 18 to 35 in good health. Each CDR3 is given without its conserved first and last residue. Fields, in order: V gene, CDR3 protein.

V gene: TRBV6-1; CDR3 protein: ASSDGDVDEQF
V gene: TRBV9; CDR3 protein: ASSVDSVTYNEQF
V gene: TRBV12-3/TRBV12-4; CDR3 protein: ASSFGNSNYGYT
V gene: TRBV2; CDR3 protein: ASRGYGYT
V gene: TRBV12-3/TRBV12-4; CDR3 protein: ASSLDNEQF
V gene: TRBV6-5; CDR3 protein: ASRGPQETQY
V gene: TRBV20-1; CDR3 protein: SARDHLGAGGYNEQF
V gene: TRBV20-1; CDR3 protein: SAPDRGPYYEQY
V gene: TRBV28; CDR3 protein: ASNRKREGQFQETQY
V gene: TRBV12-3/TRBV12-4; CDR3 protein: ASSLVAGGYEQY
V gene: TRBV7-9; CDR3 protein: ASSLGGSGNSPLH
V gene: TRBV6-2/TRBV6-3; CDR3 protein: ASSLKSYGYT
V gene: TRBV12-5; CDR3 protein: ASGLGTYRNEQF
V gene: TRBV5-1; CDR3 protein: ASSEAVGTDTQY
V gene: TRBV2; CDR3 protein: ASSAYGGEYEQY
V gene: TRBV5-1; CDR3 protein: ASSLTIWGTEAF
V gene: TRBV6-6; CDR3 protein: ASTAGGAGELF
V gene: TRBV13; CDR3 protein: ASSQQGLGEKLF
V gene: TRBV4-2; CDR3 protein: ASSQVGDFNYGYT
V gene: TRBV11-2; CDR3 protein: ASSLRTLH
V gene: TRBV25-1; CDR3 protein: ASSGTSGRGYQETQY
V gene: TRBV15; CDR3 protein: ATSPRGRINQPQH
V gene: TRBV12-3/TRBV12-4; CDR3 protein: ASSSDGTLNQPQH
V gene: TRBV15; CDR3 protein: ATIRGTSGNNEQF
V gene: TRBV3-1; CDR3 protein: ATSKDIAVAGVPLTDTQY
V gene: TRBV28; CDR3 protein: ASSWGQGLNNEQF
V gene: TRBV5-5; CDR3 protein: ASSLPLSDTQY
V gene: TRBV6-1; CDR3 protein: ASTLNWVENNEQF
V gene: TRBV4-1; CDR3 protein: ASSHGGGASYEQY
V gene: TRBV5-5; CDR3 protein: ASSPGTSCYEQY
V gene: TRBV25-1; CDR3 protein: ASSGTGYYT
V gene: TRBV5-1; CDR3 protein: ASSLDGGRGSEKLF
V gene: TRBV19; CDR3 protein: ASSIRVGEQF
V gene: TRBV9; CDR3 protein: ASSVVPEAF
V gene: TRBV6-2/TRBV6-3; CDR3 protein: ASTIHFAGFSAF
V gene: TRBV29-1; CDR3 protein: SVTLTPGTQGVETQY
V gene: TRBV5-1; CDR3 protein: ASTVLKWDIRDNEQF
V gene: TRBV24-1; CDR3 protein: ATQRGAYNEQF
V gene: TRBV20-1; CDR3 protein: SARDFGGWVQPQH
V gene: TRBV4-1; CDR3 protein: ASSQDWSHNYGYT
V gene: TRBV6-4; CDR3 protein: VSSDNAGVDEQF
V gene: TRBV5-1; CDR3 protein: ASSLTIGGGTEAF
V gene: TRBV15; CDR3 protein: ATSSPQGFAGELF
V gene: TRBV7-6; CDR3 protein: ASSLTMKLYNEQF
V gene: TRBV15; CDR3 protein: ATAPGGGNQPQH